The 25 T cell receptor beta chains below were found in one sample sequenced in a study of human T cells and chemical hapten exposure. TCRdb itself ran the RACE reads through MiXCR, one entry per CDR3 protein. This sample has 300,000 to 400,000 distinct CDR3 sequences, with under 8% found just once. The time point is: patch test 1, 2 weeks after DPC sensitization. This sample's treatment: therapeutic diphenylcyclopropenone sensitization with weekly scalp DPC. Here the sequenced sample was whole blood, taken in connection with sensitization to the hapten diphenylcyclopropenone (DPC). The receptors originated from a woman aged 18-29 years with alopecia areata. Some clones in this sample may be carry-over from other donors' samples.

This clonotype has more than one count but fewer than ten. J is TRBJ2-1 and V is TRBV4-3; the match to TRBD2 covers 11 bases. The V and J ends lost 0 bases and 4 bases, in that order; junction bases with no gene match: 2. Germline V gene data show CDR1 as LGHNA and CDR2 as YSLEER. The CDR3 has 16 residues. CDR3 DNA: TGCGCCAGCAGCCAAGATAGCGGGGGGGTATACAATGAGCAGTTCTTC. It is translated as CASSQDSGGVYNEQFF.

In its sample, this clonotype was seen a few times. The J gene is TRBJ2-3, the V gene TRBV20-1; 10 positions agree with TRBD2. The CDR3 length is 15 residues. With V trimmed by 0 bases and J by 5 bases, 5 bases remained unmatched. The germline gives CDR1 DFQATT, CDR2 SNEGSKA (reference sequence). The CDR3 nucleotides read TGCAGTGCTAGAGACGGGACTAGCGAAATAGATACGCAGTATTTT. This gives the protein CSARDGTSEIDTQYF.

This clonotype was counted only a few times. The chain is built from TRBV5-4 and TRBJ1-2, with 10 bases that match TRBD1. After removal of 2 bases from V and 6 bases from J, the junction contained 7 bases not matched to a gene. This CDR3 is 15 amino acids long. The germline V gene encodes CDR1 SGHNT and CDR2 YYREEE (reference sequence). The CDR3 loop reads CASSFSTGGPDGYTF. CDR3 sequence (DNA): TGTGCCAGCAGCTTCTCGACAGGGGGCCCCGATGGCTACACCTTC.

Many counts were recorded for this clonotype. This rearrangement joins TRBV27 to TRBJ2-1; the match to TRBD1 covers 9 bases. CDR1 MNHEY and CDR2 SMNVEV come from the germline V gene (reference sequence). This CDR3 is built from 16 residues. J gave up 9 bases and V 7 bases, and 16 bases lay outside the gene matches. CDR3 bases: TGTGCCAGCAACATCTGGGCGGGACAGGGTGAGGGTGAGCAGTTCTTC. Protein: CASNIWAGQGEGEQFF.

In this sample, this clonotype turned up many times. The chain joins TRBV12-3 or TRBV12-4 to TRBJ2-5, with D perhaps assigned TRBD1 or TRBD2 (5 bases each). The CDR3 contains 14 residues. The V end was cut by 4 bases, the J end by 5 bases, with 14 bases between. The CDR3 DNA reads as TGTGCCAGCAGTTCGACGGGACGGGACGAGACCCAGTACTTC. Translating gives CASSSTGRDETQYF.

V usage is TRBV7-3 and J usage is TRBJ2-6; a weak D match, TRBD1 (5 bases). The CDR3 extends over 18 amino acids. The V and J ends lost 5 bases and 0 bases respectively, with 17 bases between them. CDR1 and CDR2 (germline): SGHTA, FQGTGA. CDR3 loop: CASSPQALLISGANVLTF. As DNA, the CDR3 is TGTGCCAGCAGCCCACAGGCCCTACTCATCTCTGGGGCCAACGTCCTGACTTTC.

This clonotype was recorded many times. J is TRBJ2-1 and V is TRBV3-1; D is unclear. The ends were cut back, 2 bases at V and 4 bases at J, with 9 bases in the middle. The CDR3 totals 14 residues. Per germline, CDR1 LGHDT and CDR2 YNNKEL (reference sequence). The CDR3 DNA is TGTGCCAGCAGCCAACAGGTGACATACAATGAGCAGTTCTTC. Amino acids: CASSQQVTYNEQFF.

This clonotype was observed many times. The chain joins TRBV18 to TRBJ2-7; a possible D gene is TRBD1 (5 bases). Deletions cut 1 base from V and 5 bases from J, with 6 bases between. The germline gives CDR1 KGHSH, CDR2 LQKENI. CDR3 length: 12 residues. The CDR3 loop is CASSPQGNEQYF. CDR3 DNA sequence: TGTGCCAGCTCACCACAGGGGAACGAGCAGTACTTC.

This clonotype has ten or more counts. V gene TRBV24-1 combines with J gene TRBJ2-3; D remains unclear. Germline V lookup: CDR1 KGHDR, CDR2 SFDVKD. Trimming shortened V by 3 bases and J by 6 bases, and 12 bases separated the two germline ends. CDR3 length equals 14 residues. The CDR3 DNA is TGTGCCACCAGTGATCGGACGACCGTGGATACGCAGTATTTT. Translated, it gives CATSDRTTVDTQYF.

The rearrangement uses TRBV7-2 and TRBJ2-7, with D maybe TRBD2 (6 bases). The V end lost 4 bases, the J end lost 1 base, and 14 bases lay between the germline ends. This CDR3 has 15 residues. Germline V gene data show CDR1 as SGHTA and CDR2 as FQGNSA. The DNA of the CDR3 is TGTGCCAGCAGCTCGACTAGTGCTAGGTCCTACGAGCAGTACTTC. Translating gives CASSSTSARSYEQYF.

The chain joins TRBV6-2 or TRBV6-3 to TRBJ2-2; D is uncertain. Germline CDR1 and CDR2: MNHEY and SVGEGT. This CDR3 spans 11 amino acids. Trimming took off 8 bases at V and 6 bases at J, with 7 bases between the two ends. The CDR3 here is CASRTAGELFF. In DNA, the CDR3 is TGTGCCAGCCGGACCGCCGGGGAGCTGTTTTTT.

V usage is TRBV6-2 or TRBV6-3 and J usage is TRBJ2-5; 8 bases agree with TRBD2. The CDR3 covers 16 residues. With V trimmed by 4 bases and J by 2 bases, 9 bases remained unmatched. Germline V lookup: CDR1 MNHEY, CDR2 SVGEGT. The CDR3 is CASSSVLRGDQETQYF. CDR3 bases: TGTGCCAGCAGTTCAGTCCTGCGGGGGGATCAAGAGACCCAGTACTTC.

The V gene is TRBV15, the J gene TRBJ1-2; TRBD1 might be the D (6 bases). CDR1 is LNHNV and CDR2 is YYDKDF in the germline V gene (reference sequence). The CDR3 runs 12 residues. With 0 bases removed from V and 13 bases from J, the gap between germline ends came to 12 bases. CDR3 DNA sequence: TGTGCCACCAGCAGAGATAAACAGGGCCTCACCTTC. It encodes CATSRDKQGLTF.

This clonotype has a handful of counts. The CDR3 region is CASSLEQVRFKDTEAFF. CDR3 DNA: TGTGCCAGCAGCTTGGAACAGGTTCGGTTTAAGGACACTGAAGCTTTCTTT. The chain joins TRBV5-4 to TRBJ1-1; D possibly corresponds to TRBD1 (5 bases). Between the trimmed V and J ends, which lost 0 bases and 3 bases, there was a span of 18 bases. Germline V gene data show CDR1 as SGHNT and CDR2 as YYREEE (reference sequence). The CDR3 spans 17 residues.

This clonotype was seen a few times. V usage is TRBV6-2 or TRBV6-3 and J usage is TRBJ1-5, with no clear D. There are 12 residues in the CDR3. The germline V gene has CDR1 MNHEY and CDR2 SVGEGT. The V end lost 0 bases, the J end lost 9 bases, and 6 bases lay between the germline ends. Written as DNA, the CDR3 is TGTGCCAGCAGTTACTCGCTTAGGCCCCAGCATTTT. Encoded protein: CASSYSLRPQHF.

The gene calls are TRBV2 and TRBJ2-1; D is possibly TRBD1 or TRBD2 (5 bases each). The length of the CDR3 is 17 residues. The ends were cut back, 2 bases at V and 0 bases at J, with 14 bases in the middle. The germline gives CDR1 SNHLY, CDR2 FYNNEI. CDR3 nucleotide sequence: TGTGCCAGCAGTGAACGGGGACCTTTTAGCTCCTACAATGAGCAGTTCTTC. Translation: CASSERGPFSSYNEQFF.

This clonotype was detected once. A much larger clone sits a single nucleotide away, making a read error possible. This is likely a read error, given that the CDR3 carries no conserved phenylalanine or tryptophan at its end. The J gene is TRBJ2-3, the V gene TRBV27, with 7 bases fitting TRBD1. V lost 6 bases to trimming and J lost 2 bases; unmatched junction nucleotides: 5. Germline CDR1 is MNHEY and CDR2 is SMNVEV (reference sequence). There are 14 residues in the CDR3. The CDR3 DNA sequence: TGTGCCAGCAGATCCGACAGGGCCACAGATACGCAGTATTAT. Its protein is CASRSDRATDTQYY.

The genes are TRBV11-2 and TRBJ2-3; a weak D match, TRBD1 (5 bases). In germline, CDR1 is SGHAT, CDR2 FQNNGV. This CDR3 spans 12 amino acids. The V gene lost 5 bases and the J gene lost 9 bases, with 12 bases spanning the gap. Written as DNA, the CDR3 is TGTGCCAGCAGCCCCAACCAGGGAACGCAGTATTTT. Its protein product is CASSPNQGTQYF.

The gene calls are TRBV28 and TRBJ2-5, with 9 bases lining up with TRBD1. This CDR3 is 16 amino acids long. Germline V gives CDR1 MDHEN, CDR2 SYDVKM. The J segment lost 4 bases and the V segment lost 4 bases, leaving 10 bases of the junction unmatched. In DNA, the CDR3 is TGTGCCAGCAGTTCCCAGAACGGACAGGGGTTAGAGACCCAGTACTTC. This encodes CASSSQNGQGLETQYF.

The chain carries TRBV9 and TRBJ2-6; 8 bases match TRBD1. This CDR3 has 16 amino acids. The V segment lost 4 bases and the J segment 2 bases; nucleotides outside the gene matches: 5. Per the germline V gene, CDR1 is SGDLS and CDR2 is YYNGEE. The CDR3 DNA reads TGTGCCAGCAGCTTACACAGGGGGACTGGGGCCAACGTCCTGACTTTC. It encodes CASSLHRGTGANVLTF.

This chain connects TRBV14 to TRBJ1-2; D call uncertain. CDR3 length: 16 residues. Germline V CDR1 and CDR2: SGHDN, FVKESK. V was trimmed by 7 bases and J by 0 bases, leaving 18 bases between them. The CDR3 DNA is TGTGCCAGCACACAACGACCGTTCGTTCCTAACTATGGCTACACCTTC. Protein product: CASTQRPFVPNYGYTF.

This clonotype has only a few counts. The V call is TRBV28, the J call TRBJ1-4; 7 bases fit TRBD1. J gave up 7 bases and V 3 bases, and 8 bases lay outside the gene matches. CDR3 length: 15 amino acids. Germline CDR1 and CDR2: MDHEN and SYDVKM. The CDR3 DNA reads as TGTGCCAGCAGTTTCGCAAGAGGGGGCGGTGAAAAACTGTTTTTT. The encoded protein is CASSFARGGGEKLFF.

The chain joins TRBV14 to TRBJ2-7, with D possibly matching TRBD2 (6 bases). V lost 5 bases and J 7 bases, leaving 15 bases between the germline ends. Germline V gives CDR1 SGHDN, CDR2 FVKESK. The CDR3 contains 13 residues. The CDR3 DNA reads as TGTGCCAGCAGCAAACGGGTGGCGGGGGAGCAGTACTTC. Encoded protein: CASSKRVAGEQYF. Full variable domain (missing parts from reference TRBV14 and TRBJ2-7): EAGVTQFPSHSVIEKGQTVTLRCDPISGHDNLYWYRRVMGKEIKFLLHFVKESKQDESGMPNNRFLAERTGGTYSTLKVQPAELEDSGVYFCASSKRVAGEQYFGPGTRLTVT.

The sample holds many counts of this clonotype. This chain connects TRBV12-5 to TRBJ2-5, with a weak D call TRBD1 (6 bases). The V gene lost 2 bases and the J gene lost 3 bases, with 19 bases spanning the gap. The V gene's germline CDR1 is LGHNT and CDR2 FRNRAP. There are 17 residues in the CDR3. Written as DNA, the CDR3 is TGTGCTAGTGGTTTGACCAAGGGGGACCCTAAGAAAGAGACCCAGTACTTC. Amino acids: CASGLTKGDPKKETQYF.

The sample holds a few counts of this clonotype. The chain carries TRBV7-2 and TRBJ2-7; maybe TRBD2 (5 bases). Germline loops: CDR1 SGHTA, CDR2 FQGNSA. This CDR3 contains 15 residues. V dropped 5 bases and J dropped 6 bases, with 20 bases sitting between them. The CDR3, as DNA: TGTGCCAGCAGCCCTAAATCGGACTTGCCGGGCGAGCAGTACTTC. The encoded protein is CASSPKSDLPGEQYF.